These 32 T cell receptor beta chains share one sample of origin, sequenced in a study of molecular identifiers for immune sequencing clone quantification. TCRdb re-called the PCR reads with MiXCR, one entry per CDR3 protein. Among about 320,000 distinct CDR3 sequences listed, about 23% were seen once. The material sequenced was naive CD8+ T cells from blood, with Jurkat cell RNA spiked in. Subset: FACS-sorted CD8+CD4-CCR7+CD45RA+ naive T cells. All receptors come from a human donor in good health. Some libraries in this study had Jurkat cell RNA spiked in.

This clonotype has more than one count but fewer than ten. The chain employs TRBV19 and TRBJ2-1; 7 bases fit TRBD1. The length of the CDR3 is 15 residues. V was pared by 1 base and J by 6 bases, with 6 bases of the junction left unmatched. Germline loops: CDR1 LNHDA, CDR2 SQIVND (reference sequence). Written as DNA, the CDR3 is TGTGCCAGTAGTATAGGGTACAGGGGCATCAATGAGCAGTTCTTC. This translates into CASSIGYRGINEQFF.

This clonotype was recorded many times. The rearrangement joins TRBV6-5 to TRBJ2-3; TRBD1 matches 7 bases. The germline V gene has CDR1 MNHEY and CDR2 SVGAGI. The CDR3 consists of 14 residues. With 5 bases clipped from V and 4 bases from J, the junction kept 6 bases outside the gene matches. Here the CDR3 reads CASSLGQEPDTQYF. The DNA of the CDR3 is TGTGCCAGCAGTCTCGGACAGGAACCAGATACGCAGTATTTT.

This clonotype was counted many times. This sequence joins TRBV6-6 and TRBJ1-4, with D possibly TRBD1 on 6 matching bases. Trimming cost V 6 bases and J 5 bases, with 13 bases left between them. The germline gives CDR1 MNHNY, CDR2 SVGAGI (reference sequence). CDR3 size: 14 residues. The CDR3 bases are TGTGCCAGCAGCGAAGACAGGACGAATGAAAAACTGTTTTTT. It is translated as CASSEDRTNEKLFF.

This clonotype was counted between two and nine times. The rearrangement joins TRBV6-2 or TRBV6-3 to TRBJ2-7; no firm D call. V was clipped by 2 bases and J by 2 bases, with 13 bases between them. The CDR3 extends over 15 amino acids. Germline CDR1 reads MNHEY; CDR2 reads SVGEGT. CDR3 sequence (DNA): TGTGCCAGCAGTTACGTCCAGGACCTTCCCTACGAGCAGTACTTC. Its translation: CASSYVQDLPYEQYF.

J is TRBJ2-7 and V is TRBV11-2; D gene unclear. The germline gives CDR1 SGHAT, CDR2 FQNNGV. This CDR3 comprises 15 residues. The ends were cut back, 6 bases at V and 1 base at J, with 16 bases in the middle. The CDR3: CASSSFHGASYEQYF. The DNA for the CDR3 is TGTGCCAGCAGTTCATTCCACGGAGCATCCTACGAGCAGTACTTC. The entire variable domain, with the rest obtained from reference TRBV11-2 and TRBJ2-7, is as follows: EAGVAQSPRYKIIEKRQSVAFWCNPISGHATLYWYQQILGQGPKLLIQFQNNGVVDDSQLPKDRFSAERLKGVDSTLKIQPAKLEDSAVYLCASSSFHGASYEQYFGPGTRLTVT.

Many counts were recorded for this clonotype. This sequence joins TRBV28 and TRBJ1-5; 7 bases fit TRBD1. The length of the CDR3 is 14 residues. J was trimmed by 6 bases and V by 5 bases; bases with no gene match: 7. Germline V gene sequence: CDR1 MDHEN, CDR2 SYDVKM. DNA of the CDR3: TGTGCCAGCAGTGAAGACAGGGTTGGTCAGCCCCAGCATTTT. Translating it yields CASSEDRVGQPQHF.

V usage is TRBV2 and J usage is TRBJ2-1; 10 bases match TRBD2. V lost 8 bases, J lost 8 bases, and 9 bases stayed unmatched. The CDR3 covers 14 residues. Per the germline V gene, CDR1 is SNHLY and CDR2 is FYNNEI. The CDR3 spells CASWHLAGVHEQFF. CDR3 nucleotides: TGTGCCAGCTGGCACCTAGCGGGGGTGCATGAGCAGTTCTTC.

This clonotype was found a few times. The V call is TRBV20-1, the J call TRBJ2-7, with D possibly matching TRBD2 (6 bases). The germline V and J ends were trimmed by 4 bases and 4 bases, with 14 bases remaining between them. The germline V gene has CDR1 DFQATT and CDR2 SNEGSKA (reference sequence). The CDR3 has 13 amino acids. In DNA form, the CDR3 reads TGCAGTGCTAAGGGGACTCAGATTTACGAGCAGTACTTC. It codes for CSAKGTQIYEQYF.

The V and J genes are TRBV28 and TRBJ1-1; 7 bases line up with TRBD1. CDR1 and CDR2 from the germline V gene are MDHEN and SYDVKM. The CDR3 is made up of 15 amino acids. V shed 5 bases, J shed 0 bases, and the junction held 6 bases outside the gene matches. The DNA for the CDR3 is TGTGCCAGCAGTCCCTCGGACAGGCTGAACACTGAAGCTTTCTTT. Protein product: CASSPSDRLNTEAFF.

This clonotype was recorded a few times. The gene calls are TRBV5-4 and TRBJ2-7, with TRBD2 matching over 14 bases. The CDR3 consists of 17 residues. The germline V gene has CDR1 SGHNT and CDR2 YYREEE (reference sequence). Trimming at V came to 3 bases and at J to 1 base, leaving 6 bases not matched to a gene. For the CDR3, the DNA is TGTGCCAGCAGCTGGGGACTAGCGGGAGCGCAGTCCTACGAGCAGTACTTC. This gives the protein CASSWGLAGAQSYEQYF.

This clonotype showed up many times. This chain links TRBV2 with TRBJ1-1, with D unclear. The CDR3 is made up of 10 amino acids. V was trimmed by 8 bases and J by 4 bases, leaving 5 bases between them. Germline V gene sequence: CDR1 SNHLY, CDR2 FYNNEI. CDR3 nucleotides: TGTGCCAGCTTCGCCACTGAAGCTTTCTTT. Protein: CASFATEAFF.

The chain uses TRBV27 and TRBJ2-3, with unresolved D. The CDR3 spans 14 residues. The V gene lost 6 bases and the J gene lost 0 bases, with 10 bases spanning the gap. The germline gives CDR1 MNHEY, CDR2 SMNVEV (reference sequence). The CDR3 region has the DNA TGTGCCAGCAGACGTTTGACTAGCACAGATACGCAGTATTTT. Translated, it gives CASRRLTSTDTQYF.

The chain couples TRBV4-1 to TRBJ2-3; no clear D. Trimming removed 3 bases from V and 1 base from J, with 14 bases in between. CDR1 and CDR2 from the germline V gene are MGHRA and YSYEKL. CDR3 length: 16 residues. The CDR3, as DNA: TGCGCCAGCAGCCACGAAGACACGGGTGGCACAGATACGCAGTATTTT. It yields the protein CASSHEDTGGTDTQYF.

At least ten counts were recorded for this clonotype. The chain carries TRBV27 and TRBJ1-1, with TRBD1 as a possible D gene (5 bases). There are 14 residues in the CDR3. Trimming removed 1 base at V and 3 bases at J, with 9 bases between. In germline, CDR1 is MNHEY, CDR2 SMNVEV (reference sequence). Written as DNA, the CDR3 is TGTGCCAGCAGTTTATGGGGGTTCGACACTGAAGCTTTCTTT. Translating gives CASSLWGFDTEAFF.

The chain is built from TRBV20-1 and TRBJ2-3; 12 nucleotides agree with TRBD2. V was clipped by 5 bases and J by 4 bases; unmatched bases: 10. This CDR3 contains 16 residues. Germline CDR1 DFQATT, CDR2 SNEGSKA (reference sequence). The CDR3 DNA sequence: TGCAGTGCTTCAACCGAAGCTAGCGGGGGGGCAGATACGCAGTATTTT. Amino acid sequence: CSASTEASGGADTQYF.

This clonotype was picked up one time. This sequence joins TRBV9 and TRBJ1-3; 9 bases match TRBD1. The CDR3 contains 16 residues. V shed 4 bases, J shed 0 bases, and the junction held 5 bases outside the gene matches. The germline gives CDR1 SGDLS, CDR2 YYNGEE. This CDR3 reads CASSPRTGASGNTIYF. The DNA for the CDR3 is TGTGCCAGCAGCCCACGGACAGGGGCCTCTGGAAACACCATATATTTT.

This chain uses TRBV12-3 or TRBV12-4 with TRBJ1-5; D is unresolved. This CDR3 contains 13 residues. Trimming cost V 7 bases and J 2 bases, with 9 bases left between them. CDR3 coding DNA: TGTGCCAGCAAAGGTGAAGGCAATCAGCCCCAGCATTTT. This gives the protein CASKGEGNQPQHF.

This clonotype was seen a few times. The genes are TRBV12-3 or TRBV12-4 and TRBJ2-7; 7 bases line up with TRBD1. The CDR3 spans 16 residues. J gave up 4 bases and V 4 bases, and 13 bases lay outside the gene matches. CDR3: CASSYRQGLVGYEQYF. The CDR3 coding sequence is TGTGCCAGCAGTTACCGACAGGGTCTGGTGGGATACGAGCAGTACTTC.

V gene TRBV11-2 combines with J gene TRBJ1-2; tentatively, D is TRBD1 (5 bases). Trimming pared 2 bases from V and 6 bases from J, leaving 13 bases between. The CDR3 has 14 residues. CDR1 is SGHAT, CDR2 FQNNGV, per germline. The CDR3 sequence: CASSLWGTANGYTF. For the CDR3, the DNA is TGTGCCAGCAGCTTATGGGGGACCGCGAATGGCTACACCTTC.

The chain has TRBV12-5 and TRBJ2-5; D ambiguous. The CDR3 is made up of 13 amino acids. The V gene lost 6 bases and the J gene lost 2 bases, with 10 bases spanning the gap. Germline V gene sequence: CDR1 LGHNT, CDR2 FRNRAP. The CDR3 loop reads CASGLDEQETQYF. DNA for the CDR3: TGTGCTAGTGGCCTGGACGAACAAGAGACCCAGTACTTC.

As for this clonotype: A junction end diverges from the germline sequence, so it may reflect a read error. The rearrangement links TRBV2 to TRBJ1-1; weak D call: TRBD1 (5 bases). This CDR3 region has 16 residues. The germline V gene encodes CDR1 SNHLY and CDR2 FYNNEI. CDR3 sequence reads: CASSEVGAGEYTAAFF. The CDR3 DNA reads as TGTGCCAGCAGCGAAGTTGGGGCTGGCGAGTACACTGCAGCTTTCTTT.

This clonotype was counted ten times or more. The V call is TRBV5-4, the J call TRBJ2-7, with D unclear. V was trimmed by 2 bases and J by 5 bases, leaving 11 bases between them. The CDR3 is 13 residues long. Germline V gene sequence: CDR1 SGHNT, CDR2 YYREEE (reference sequence). The CDR3 DNA follows: TGTGCCAGCAGCTTAGTCCCTGAGGACGAGCAGTACTTC. Protein product: CASSLVPEDEQYF. Full variable domain (outside the CDR3, taken from reference TRBV5-4 and TRBJ2-7): ETGVTQSPTHLIKTRGQQVTLRCSSQSGHNTVSWYQQALGQGPQFIFQYYREEENGRGNFPPRFSGLQFPNYSSELNVNALELDDSALYLCASSLVPEDEQYFGPGTRLTVT.

This clonotype was seen more than once but under ten times. The V gene is TRBV13, the J gene TRBJ2-6; D may correspond to TRBD1 or TRBD2 (7 bases each). The CDR3 has 19 amino acids. Germline V gene data show CDR1 as PRHDT and CDR2 as FYEKMQ (reference sequence). V lost 0 bases, J lost 3 bases, and 18 bases lay in between. The CDR3 loop reads CASSLGTGRGIGGANVLTF. The CDR3 bases are TGTGCCAGCAGCTTAGGGACAGGGAGGGGTATTGGTGGGGCCAACGTCCTGACTTTC.

This clonotype was counted a few times. The V gene is TRBV20-1, the J gene TRBJ2-7; possibly TRBD2 for D (6 bases). V was cut by 0 bases and J by 3 bases, with 12 bases left in between. This CDR3 spans 14 amino acids. Germline lookup yields CDR1 DFQATT and CDR2 SNEGSKA (reference sequence). The CDR3 DNA reads as TGCAGTGCTAGAGACATTCTGGGGGGCTACGAGCAGTACTTC. It translates to CSARDILGGYEQYF.

This clonotype was seen a handful of times. J is TRBJ2-3 and V is TRBV11-2; 11 positions agree with TRBD2. V was pared by 1 base and J by 0 bases, with 6 bases of the junction left unmatched. Germline V gene data show CDR1 as SGHAT and CDR2 as FQNNGV. The CDR3 covers 18 residues. The CDR3 protein is CASSLVLAGGLSTDTQYF. For the CDR3, the DNA is TGTGCCAGCAGCTTAGTGTTAGCGGGAGGGCTGAGCACAGATACGCAGTATTTT.

This clonotype was seen at least ten times. J is TRBJ2-3 and V is TRBV6-1; 7 bases agree with TRBD2. With 5 bases clipped from V and 2 bases from J, the junction kept 10 bases outside the gene matches. The germline CDR1 and CDR2 sequences are MNHNS and SASEGT. The CDR3 extends over 16 amino acids. CDR3 coding DNA: TGTGCCAGCAGTACTACGGGACTACAAAACACAGATACGCAGTATTTT. It is translated as CASSTTGLQNTDTQYF.

This clonotype appeared a few times. This chain uses TRBV4-3 with TRBJ2-7; 8 positions agree with TRBD1. CDR3 size: 15 residues. Germline V gives CDR1 LGHNA, CDR2 YSLEER. V gave up 0 bases and J gave up 2 bases; unmatched junction bases: 3. The CDR3 region has the DNA TGCGCCAGCAGCCAAGACCAGACAGGGGCCTACGAGCAGTACTTC. It codes for CASSQDQTGAYEQYF.

There are a few counts of this clonotype. The chain joins TRBV15 to TRBJ2-2, with D perhaps TRBD2 (6 bases). The CDR3 spans 14 residues. Trimming cost V 1 base and J 3 bases, with 6 bases left between them. The germline V gene has CDR1 LNHNV and CDR2 YYDKDF (reference sequence). The CDR3 loop reads CATSRAGDTGELFF. Written as DNA, the CDR3 is TGTGCCACCAGCAGAGCGGGAGACACCGGGGAGCTGTTTTTT.

As to this clonotype: Possible read error: a much larger clone is one base away. This chain uses TRBV6-5 with TRBJ1-1; 8 bases map to TRBD1. V lost 2 bases, J lost 1 base, and 6 bases stayed unmatched. This CDR3 contains 16 residues. CDR1 is MNHEY, CDR2 SVGAGI, per germline. Here the CDR3 DNA reads TGTGCCAGCAGTTACAGACAGGGGAGCTCGAACACTGAAGCTTTCTTT. The encoded protein is CASSYRQGSSNTEAFF.

This clonotype was detected ten times or more. The chain combines TRBV5-1 with TRBJ2-5; TRBD1 or TRBD2 may be the D gene (5 bases each). Germline CDR1 reads SGHRS; CDR2 reads YFSETQ. V dropped 3 bases and J dropped 5 bases, with 14 bases sitting between them. The CDR3 runs to 14 residues. The CDR3 coding sequence is TGCGCCAGCAGCTCCGGGGCGAGGATGGAGACCCAGTACTTC. It is translated as CASSSGARMETQYF.

This clonotype was counted ten times or more. The V and J genes are TRBV15 and TRBJ2-1; 7 nucleotides agree with TRBD1. Losses at the gene ends were 3 bases for V and 7 bases for J; bases not matched to a gene: 3. This CDR3 contains 13 residues. Germline CDR1 is LNHNV and CDR2 is YYDKDF (reference sequence). The CDR3 reads CATSSDRVNEQFF. CDR3 nucleotide sequence: TGTGCCACCAGCAGTGACAGGGTTAATGAGCAGTTCTTC.

The V call is TRBV19, the J call TRBJ2-3, with 9 bases fitting TRBD2. CDR1 is LNHDA and CDR2 is SQIVND in the germline V gene (reference sequence). The CDR3 length is 17 residues. Trimming at V came to 3 bases and at J to 5 bases, leaving 12 bases not matched to a gene. CDR3 nucleotide sequence: TGTGCCAGTAGTATCGCAAGTGGCGGGAGGGCCATAGATACGCAGTATTTT. This encodes CASSIASGGRAIDTQYF.